This TCR beta chain was documented in a study of response to subunit inactivated influenza vaccine. A single record per CDR3 protein comes from TCRdb applying MiXCR to the RT-PCR reads. The sample holds about 570,000 distinct CDR3 sequences; approximately 11% are singletons and the top ten take 11%. The germline CDR1 and CDR2 sequences are SQVTM and ANQGSEA. This CDR3 contains 11 residues. V was shortened by 2 bases and J by 4 bases, with 6 bases between the two germline ends. Study-wide results and caveats: Authors suggested that a seasonal influenza vaccination recruits few new T cells each time.

This clonotype has more than one count but fewer than ten. Its antigen is as yet unknown. The data were also submitted as part of a second study, on T cells expressing NK-cell markers. This second study notes: Production of TCR beta cDNA relied on 5'RACE template switching with UMIs. Cells sorted as CD3+CD56+NKG2C+, CD3+CD56+NKG2C- and CD3+CD56-NKG2C+ T cells supplied the TCR beta repertoires. The use of an anti-gamma-delta TCR antibody, which was added in several experiments, restricted sorting to T cells expressing alpha-beta TCR.

The rearrangement uses TRBV29-1 and TRBJ2-7; the D is unclear. The sequence was collected from a man aged 50-59 years who received an inactivated influenza vaccine. The specimen comprised PBMCs from blood, sampled on the day of vaccination. Here the CDR3 reads CSVELRYEQYF. In DNA form, the CDR3 reads TGCAGCGTTGAACTTCGGTACGAGCAGTACTTC.